This T cell receptor beta chain came from a study of PD-L1 blockade in urothelial cancer. On the study more broadly: Investigators checked blood 3 weeks (second dose) and 6 weeks after treatment start.

The authors spiked synthetic TCR analog templates into each PCR. Profiling relied on immunoSEQ multiplex PCR, and the TCRdb table lists in-frame clones only, not all of them. The table shows 55,000 to 70,000 clones, with about four fifths occurring only once. To note about this clone: Its matching antigen is unknown.

Study observations and caveats: Below-median pretreatment blood TCR clonality was a predictor of better survival.

Germline V lookup: CDR1 ENHRY, CDR2 SYGVKD. The CDR3 loop spans 14 amino acids. V lost 6 bases, J lost 0 bases, and 1 base stayed unmatched. The receptor comes from a man between 65 and 79 years old with urothelial cancer. Sequences were derived from PBMCs, sampled around atezolizumab (anti-PD-L1) treatment. This chain links TRBV10-3 with TRBJ2-1; 8 positions match TRBD2. CDR3 nucleotide sequence: TGTGCCATCAGCGGGAGGGTCTCCTACAATGAGCAGTTCTTC. Translation gives CAISGRVSYNEQFF.